What follows is one T cell receptor (beta chain) and its context. Sequencing was performed with immunoSEQ multiplex PCR; in TCRdb, only in-frame clones are kept and a portion is missing. The sample carries 45,000 to 60,000 clones, 75% to 85% recorded once. V dropped 3 bases and J dropped 6; count of bases not matched to a gene: 9. This CDR3 region has 16 residues. Looked up from germline, CDR1 is LGHNA and CDR2 is YNFKEQ. This sample was included in a study of blood T cell repertoires in COVID-19. The receptor was derived from a human donor with acute or convalescent COVID-19. The donor label of this sample is uncertain. V usage is TRBV4-2 and J usage is TRBJ1-2; 11 bases align to TRBD1. What was sequenced was peripheral blood. CDR3 nucleotides: TGTGCCAGCAGCCAGGCCTACAGGGGACAGGGGGATGGCTACACCTTC. Translating it yields CASSQAYRGQGDGYTF.